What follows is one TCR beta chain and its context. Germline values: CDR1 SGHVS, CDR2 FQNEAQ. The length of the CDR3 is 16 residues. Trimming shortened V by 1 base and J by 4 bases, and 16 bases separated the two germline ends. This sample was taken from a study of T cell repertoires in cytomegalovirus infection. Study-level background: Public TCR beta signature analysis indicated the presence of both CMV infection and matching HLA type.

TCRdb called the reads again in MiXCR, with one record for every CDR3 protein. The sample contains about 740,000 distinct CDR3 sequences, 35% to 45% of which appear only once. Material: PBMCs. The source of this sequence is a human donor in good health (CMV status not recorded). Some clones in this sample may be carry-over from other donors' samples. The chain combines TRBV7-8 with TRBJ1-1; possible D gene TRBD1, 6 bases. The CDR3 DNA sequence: TGTGCCAGCAGCTTAGAGGAGGGGGTCTGGGGCACTGAAGCTTTCTTT. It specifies CASSLEEGVWGTEAFF.